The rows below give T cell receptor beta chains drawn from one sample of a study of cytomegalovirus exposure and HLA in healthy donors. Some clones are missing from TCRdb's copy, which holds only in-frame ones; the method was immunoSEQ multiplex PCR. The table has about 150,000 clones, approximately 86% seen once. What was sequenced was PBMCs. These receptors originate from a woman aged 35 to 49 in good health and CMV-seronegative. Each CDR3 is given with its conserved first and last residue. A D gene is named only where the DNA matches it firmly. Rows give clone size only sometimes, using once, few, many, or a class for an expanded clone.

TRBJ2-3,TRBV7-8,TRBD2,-,TGTGCCAGCAGCTTAACAGTGAGGACTAGCAGCGATACGCAGTATTTT,CASSLTVRTSSDTQYF
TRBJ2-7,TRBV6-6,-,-,TGTGCCAGCAGTTACGAGAGGGGGGGAAGGTACGAGCAGTACTTC,CASSYERGGRYEQYF
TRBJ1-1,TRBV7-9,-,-,TGTGCCAGCAGTACAGGAGCTAACACTGAAGCTTTCTTT,CASSTGANTEAFF
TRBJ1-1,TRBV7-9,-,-,TGTGCCAGCAGCTCACAGGGCCCAATCACTGAAGCTTTCTTT,CASSSQGPITEAFF
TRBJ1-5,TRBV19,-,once,TGTGCCAGTAGTATAGCCCCGTTACAGCCCCAGCATTTT,CASSIAPLQPQHF
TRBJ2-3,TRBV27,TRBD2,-,TGTGCCACCGTCGTGGCGGGAGCTCCAGATACGCAGTATTTT,CATVVAGAPDTQYF
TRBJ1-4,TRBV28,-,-,TGTGCCAGCAGGGGCAGGGCAACTAATGAAAAACTGTTTTTT,CASRGRATNEKLFF
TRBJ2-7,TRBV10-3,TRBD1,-,TGTGCCATCAGTGGTTGGTCCGGGACAGGGATGTACGAGCAGTACTTC,CAISGWSGTGMYEQYF
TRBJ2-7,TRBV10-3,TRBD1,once,TGTGCCATCAGTGGGAGGACAGGGAATCTCCCCTACGAGCAGTACTTC,CAISGRTGNLPYEQYF
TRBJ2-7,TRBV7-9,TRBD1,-,TGTTCCAGCAGCTTAGCGTTGGGACAGGGGGCGCGGGAGCAGTACTTC,CSSSLALGQGAREQYF
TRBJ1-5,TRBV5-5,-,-,TGTGCCAGCTCAGCCCGGGGTGATCAGCCCCAGCATTTT,CASSARGDQPQHF